This T cell receptor (beta chain) was recorded in a study of T cell responses to AZD1222 COVID-19 vaccine. V was pared by 4 bases and J by 1 base, with 1 base between. The CDR3 has 11 amino acids. Germline V CDR1 and CDR2: SNHLY, FYNNEI. The repertoire was sequenced with immunoSEQ multiplex PCR; TCRdb's copy has only in-frame clones and lacks some. The sample yields 80,000 or so clones, around nine tenths seen once. Sequences were derived from peripheral blood, sampled on day 0 of MenACWY control vaccination. This clonotype originated in an adult in good health. The chain couples TRBV2 to TRBJ2-5; D uncertain. This chain's CDR3 is CASSVQETQYF. DNA for the CDR3: TGTGCCAGCAGTGTCCAAGAGACCCAGTACTTC.